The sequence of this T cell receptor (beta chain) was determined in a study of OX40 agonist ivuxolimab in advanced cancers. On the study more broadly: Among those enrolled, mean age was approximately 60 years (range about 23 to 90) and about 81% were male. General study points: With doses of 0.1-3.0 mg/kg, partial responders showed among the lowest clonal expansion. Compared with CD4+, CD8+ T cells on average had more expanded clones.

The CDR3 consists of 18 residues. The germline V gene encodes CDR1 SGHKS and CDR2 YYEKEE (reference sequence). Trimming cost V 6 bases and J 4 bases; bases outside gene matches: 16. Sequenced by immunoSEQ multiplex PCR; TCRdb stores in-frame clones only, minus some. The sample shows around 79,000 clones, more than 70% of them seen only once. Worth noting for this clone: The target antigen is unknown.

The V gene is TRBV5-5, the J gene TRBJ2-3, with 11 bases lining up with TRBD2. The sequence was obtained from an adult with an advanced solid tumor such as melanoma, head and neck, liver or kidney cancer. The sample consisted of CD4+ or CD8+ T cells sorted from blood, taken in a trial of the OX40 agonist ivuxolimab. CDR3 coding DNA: TGTGCCAGCACCCAAGGGGGCTTGATAGCGGGAGGGTCAGATACGCAGTATTTT. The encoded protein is CASTQGGLIAGGSDTQYF.